The entry below describes one T cell receptor beta chain. The record originates from a study of Ad26.COV2.S vaccination and SARS-CoV-2 variants. As for the study in general: The donor participated in the COV1001 trial, in its Ad26.COV2.S arm.

Specified treatment: some 20 received Ad26.COV2.S at low or high dose, single or two shots; five or six received placebo; per-sample allocation not given. Sample collection was performed on day 63 after the first vaccine or placebo injection. Only in-frame clones appear in the TCRdb table, and some are missing; sequencing was by immunoSEQ multiplex PCR. The sample holds about 440,000 clones, 80% to 95% seen once. This CDR3 is built from 14 residues. Germline V gene data show CDR1 as SGDLS and CDR2 as YYNGEE. V dropped 3 bases and J dropped 2 bases, with 11 bases sitting between them. This receptor was taken from a person aged 18-65 years who received the Ad26.COV2.S COVID-19 vaccine or a placebo. The sample here was peripheral blood, taken in a trial of Ad26.COV2.S vaccine versus placebo. The chain joins TRBV9 to TRBJ2-5; D is possibly TRBD1 (6 bases). This CDR3 is CASSERTEQETQYF. In DNA, the CDR3 is TGTGCCAGCAGCGAGCGGACAGAGCAAGAGACCCAGTACTTC.